This T cell receptor beta chain comes out of a study of OX40 agonist ivuxolimab in advanced cancers. From germline, CDR1 is SGHDT and CDR2 YYEEEE. The CDR3 covers 14 residues. For this clone: The antigen is undetermined. Relative to the germline gene, one junction end is altered; a read error may explain this.

General observations from the study: At 0.1 to 3.0 mg/kg and by week 6, clonal expansion occurred in CD4+ and CD8+ blood T cells. People who partly responded at 0.1-3.0 mg/kg had some of the least clonal expansion seen.

Profiled with immunoSEQ multiplex PCR; TCRdb holds only in-frame clones, not every one. The table includes 87,000 or so clones, over 75% detected once. The source is an adult with an advanced solid tumor such as melanoma, head and neck, liver or kidney cancer. The chain joins TRBV5-6 to TRBJ2-7; D is perhaps TRBD2 (6 bases). The sample in question was CD4+ or CD8+ T cells sorted from blood, obtained in a trial of the OX40 agonist ivuxolimab. The CDR3 DNA is TGTGCCAGCAGCTTAAATGGGGGGTCCTACGGGCAGTACTTC. It is translated as CASSLNGGSYGQYF.